This T cell receptor (beta chain) is drawn from a study of shared clonotypes between healthy human individuals. The wider study: Participating donors consisted of a couple of women and a few men aged 18 to 49.

The CDR3 consists of 14 residues. V gave up 7 bases and J gave up 4 bases, with 17 bases separating them. Germline V gives CDR1 MNHNS, CDR2 SASEGT. All of the donors resided in Nashville, Tennessee, and each was a Caucasian adult. 250 to 350 ng DNA, roughly 27,000 T cell genomes, went into unsorted PBMC replicate PCRs. Sequencing used immunoSEQ multiplex PCR; TCRdb keeps in-frame clones, though not all of them. The sample yields hundreds of thousands of clones, 70% to 80% seen once. Study-wide findings and caveats: What limited the represented genetic and exposure-history diversity was the small number of donors.

As regards this clone: The antigen remains undetermined.

The sequencing sample was made of PBMCs. The V and J genes are TRBV6-1 and TRBJ2-7; tentative D call: TRBD1 (6 bases). The TCR sequence derives from a middle-aged woman in good health. Some clones in this sample may be carry-over from other donors' samples. CDR3 protein: CASIGAGVTYEQYF. DNA of the CDR3: TGTGCCAGCATAGGGGCAGGGGTAACGTACGAGCAGTACTTC.